This T cell receptor (beta chain) was identified in a study of blood T cells in healthy people across ages. Points from the study as a whole: Possibly confounding the expanded clonotype changes was the fact that donor CMV status was unknown. Roughly linear declines in TCR beta diversity per million T cells occurred with age. Long-lived donors exceeded aged donors in naive CD4+ cells and diversity.

A second PCR of roughly 7 to 11 cycles used a sample-barcoded 5' primer and a J-beta primer mix. MiXCR, run by TCRdb on the 5' RACE reads, gives a single entry per CDR3 protein. The table has some 690,000 distinct CDR3 sequences, about 20% seen once; the top ten hold 20% to 25%. For this clonotype: Its antigen is not identified.

This CDR3 region has 14 residues. Trimming cost V 1 base and J 7 bases, with 12 bases left between them. Germline V lookup: CDR1 LGHDT, CDR2 YNNKEL (reference sequence). The receptor comes from a man in his 70s in good health. Sequencing used blood. J is TRBJ2-3 and V is TRBV3-1; D is uncertain. Here the CDR3 DNA reads TGTGCCAGCAGCCAAGGAGTGAAGGATTATACGCAGTATTTT. Its protein product is CASSQGVKDYTQYF.